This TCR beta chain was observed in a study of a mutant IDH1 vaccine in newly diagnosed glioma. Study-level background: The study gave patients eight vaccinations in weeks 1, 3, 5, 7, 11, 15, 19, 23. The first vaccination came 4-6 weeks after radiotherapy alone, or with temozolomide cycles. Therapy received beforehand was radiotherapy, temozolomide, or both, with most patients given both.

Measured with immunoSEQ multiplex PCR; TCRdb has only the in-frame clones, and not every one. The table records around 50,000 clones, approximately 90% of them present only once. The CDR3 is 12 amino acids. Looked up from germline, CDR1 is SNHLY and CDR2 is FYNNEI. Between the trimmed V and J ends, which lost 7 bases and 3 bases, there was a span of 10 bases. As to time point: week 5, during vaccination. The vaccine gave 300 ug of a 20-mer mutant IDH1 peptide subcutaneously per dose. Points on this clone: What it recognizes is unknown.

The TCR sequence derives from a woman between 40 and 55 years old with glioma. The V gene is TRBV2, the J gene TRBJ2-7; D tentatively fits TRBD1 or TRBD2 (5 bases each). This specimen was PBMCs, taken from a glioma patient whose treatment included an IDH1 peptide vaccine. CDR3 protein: CASTRDGYEQYF. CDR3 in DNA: TGTGCCAGCACCCGGGACGGCTACGAGCAGTACTTC.